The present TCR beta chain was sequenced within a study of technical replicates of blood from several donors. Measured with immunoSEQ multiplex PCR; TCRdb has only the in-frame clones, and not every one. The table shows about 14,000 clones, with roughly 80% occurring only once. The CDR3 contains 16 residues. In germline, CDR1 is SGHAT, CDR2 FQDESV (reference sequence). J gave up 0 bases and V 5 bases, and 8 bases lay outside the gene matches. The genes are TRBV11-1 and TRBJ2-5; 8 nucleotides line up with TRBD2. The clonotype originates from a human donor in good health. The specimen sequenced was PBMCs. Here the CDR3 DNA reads TGTGCCAGCAGCCTGGAACTAGCGGACAACCAAGAGACCCAGTACTTC. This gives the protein CASSLELADNQETQYF.